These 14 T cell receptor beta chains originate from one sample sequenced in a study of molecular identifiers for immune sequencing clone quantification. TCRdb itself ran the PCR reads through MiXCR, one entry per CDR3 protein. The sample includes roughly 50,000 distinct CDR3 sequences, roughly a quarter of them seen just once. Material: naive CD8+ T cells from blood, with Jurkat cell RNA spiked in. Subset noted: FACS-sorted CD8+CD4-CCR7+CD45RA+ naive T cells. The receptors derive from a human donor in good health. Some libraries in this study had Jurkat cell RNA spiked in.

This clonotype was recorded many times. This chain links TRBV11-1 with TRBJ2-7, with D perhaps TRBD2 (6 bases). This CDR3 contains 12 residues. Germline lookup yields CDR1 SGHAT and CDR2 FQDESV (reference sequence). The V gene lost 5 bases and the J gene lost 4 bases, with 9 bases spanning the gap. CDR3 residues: CASSGSGYEQYF. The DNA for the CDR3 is TGTGCCAGCAGCGGCAGCGGGTACGAGCAGTACTTC. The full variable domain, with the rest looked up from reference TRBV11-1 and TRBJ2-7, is EAEVAQSPRYKITEKSQAVAFWCDPISGHATLYWYRQILGQGPELLVQFQDESVVDDSQLPKDRFSAERLKGVDSTLKIQPAELGDSAMYLCASSGSGYEQYFGPGTRLTVT.

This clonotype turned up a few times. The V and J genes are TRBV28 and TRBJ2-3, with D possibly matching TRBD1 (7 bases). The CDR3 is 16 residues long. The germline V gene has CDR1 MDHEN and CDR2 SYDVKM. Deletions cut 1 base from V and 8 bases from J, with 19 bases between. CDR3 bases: TGTGCCAGCAGTTTATTGCTGACAGGGAGGTCAGGTACGCAGTATTTT. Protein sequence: CASSLLLTGRSGTQYF.

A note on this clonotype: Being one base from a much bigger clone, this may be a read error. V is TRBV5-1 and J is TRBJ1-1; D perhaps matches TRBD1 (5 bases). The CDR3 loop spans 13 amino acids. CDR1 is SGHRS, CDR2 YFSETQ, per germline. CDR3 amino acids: CSSSLSGGTEAFF. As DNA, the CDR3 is TGCTCCAGCAGCTTGTCCGGGGGCACTGAAGCTTTCTTT.

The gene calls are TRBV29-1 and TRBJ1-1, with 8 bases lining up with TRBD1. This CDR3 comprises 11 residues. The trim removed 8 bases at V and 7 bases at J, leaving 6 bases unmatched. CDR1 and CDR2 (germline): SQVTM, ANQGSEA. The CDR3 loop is CSMLGTGEAFF. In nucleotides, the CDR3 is TGCAGCATGCTCGGGACAGGTGAAGCTTTCTTT.

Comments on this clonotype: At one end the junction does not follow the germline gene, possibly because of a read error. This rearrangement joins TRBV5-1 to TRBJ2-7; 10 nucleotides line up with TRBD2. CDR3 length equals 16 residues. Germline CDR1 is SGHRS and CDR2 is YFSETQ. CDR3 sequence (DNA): TGCGCCAGCAGCTTGGAAAGCGGGAGGGCAGACTACGAGCAATACTTC. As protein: CASSLESGRADYEQYF.

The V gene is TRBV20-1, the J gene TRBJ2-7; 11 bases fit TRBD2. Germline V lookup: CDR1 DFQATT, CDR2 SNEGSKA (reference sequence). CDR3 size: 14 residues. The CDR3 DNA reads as TGCGGTTTACCAGGGACTAGCGGTAGTTACGAGCAGTACTTC. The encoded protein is CGLPGTSGSYEQYF.

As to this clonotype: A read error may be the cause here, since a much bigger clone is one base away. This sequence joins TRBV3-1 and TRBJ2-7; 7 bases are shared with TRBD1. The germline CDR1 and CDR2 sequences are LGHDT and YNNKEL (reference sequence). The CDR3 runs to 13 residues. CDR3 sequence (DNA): TGTGCCACCAGCCCCCGGGACAGCTACGAGCAGTACTTC. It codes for CATSPRDSYEQYF.

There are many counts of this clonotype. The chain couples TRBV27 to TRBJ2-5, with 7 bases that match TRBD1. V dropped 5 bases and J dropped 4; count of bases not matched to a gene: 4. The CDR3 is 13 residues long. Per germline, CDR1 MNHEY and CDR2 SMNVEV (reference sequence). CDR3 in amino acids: CASSPDRVETQYF. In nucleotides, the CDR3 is TGTGCCAGCAGTCCCGACAGGGTAGAGACCCAGTACTTC.

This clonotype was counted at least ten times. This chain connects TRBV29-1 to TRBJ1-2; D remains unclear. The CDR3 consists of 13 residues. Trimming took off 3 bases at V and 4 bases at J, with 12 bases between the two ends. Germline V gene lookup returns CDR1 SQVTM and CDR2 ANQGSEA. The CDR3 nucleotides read TGCAGCGTTGATCCAGTCGGAAGCTATGGCTACACCTTC. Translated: CSVDPVGSYGYTF.

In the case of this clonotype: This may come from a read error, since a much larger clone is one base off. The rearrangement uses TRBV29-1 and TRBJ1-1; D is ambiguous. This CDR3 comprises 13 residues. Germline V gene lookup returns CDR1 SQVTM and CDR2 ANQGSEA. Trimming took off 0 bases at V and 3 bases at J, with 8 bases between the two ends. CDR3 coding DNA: TGCAGCGTTGAAGATGGGAGGGACACTGAAGCTTTCTTT. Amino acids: CSVEDGRDTEAFF. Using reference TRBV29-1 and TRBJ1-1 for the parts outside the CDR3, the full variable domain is SAVISQKPSRDICQRGTSLTIQCQVDSQVTMMFWYRQQPGQSLTLIATANQGSEATYESGFVIDKFPISRPNLTFSTLTVSNMSPEDSSIYLCSVEDGRDTEAFFGQGTRLTVV.

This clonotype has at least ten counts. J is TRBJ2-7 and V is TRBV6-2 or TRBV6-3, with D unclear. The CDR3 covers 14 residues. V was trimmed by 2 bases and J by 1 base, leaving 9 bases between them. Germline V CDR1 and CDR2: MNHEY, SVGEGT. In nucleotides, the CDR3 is TGTGCCAGCAGTTACGGGTACCTTTCCTACGAGCAGTACTTC. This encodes CASSYGYLSYEQYF.

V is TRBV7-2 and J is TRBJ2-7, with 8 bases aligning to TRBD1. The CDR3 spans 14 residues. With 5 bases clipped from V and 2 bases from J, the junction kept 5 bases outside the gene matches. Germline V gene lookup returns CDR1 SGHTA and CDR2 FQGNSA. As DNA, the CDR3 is TGTGCCAGCAGCCCCTGGACAGGGACCTACGAGCAGTACTTC. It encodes CASSPWTGTYEQYF.

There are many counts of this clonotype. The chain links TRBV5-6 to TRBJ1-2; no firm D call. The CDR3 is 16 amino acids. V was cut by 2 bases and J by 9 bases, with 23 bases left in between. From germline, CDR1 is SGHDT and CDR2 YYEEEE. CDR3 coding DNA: TGTGCCAGCAGCTTAATGAGCGGAGGAGGGAGTGATAGCTACACCTTC. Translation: CASSLMSGGGSDSYTF.

CDR3 amino acids: CASSIGGHSLGTEAFF. The CDR3 bases are TGTGCCAGTAGTATTGGAGGACATAGCTTGGGCACTGAAGCTTTCTTT. The gene calls are TRBV19 and TRBJ1-1; perhaps TRBD1 as D (5 bases). CDR1 is LNHDA, CDR2 SQIVND, per germline (reference sequence). Trimming took off 3 bases at V and 4 bases at J, with 18 bases between the two ends. This CDR3 comprises 16 residues.